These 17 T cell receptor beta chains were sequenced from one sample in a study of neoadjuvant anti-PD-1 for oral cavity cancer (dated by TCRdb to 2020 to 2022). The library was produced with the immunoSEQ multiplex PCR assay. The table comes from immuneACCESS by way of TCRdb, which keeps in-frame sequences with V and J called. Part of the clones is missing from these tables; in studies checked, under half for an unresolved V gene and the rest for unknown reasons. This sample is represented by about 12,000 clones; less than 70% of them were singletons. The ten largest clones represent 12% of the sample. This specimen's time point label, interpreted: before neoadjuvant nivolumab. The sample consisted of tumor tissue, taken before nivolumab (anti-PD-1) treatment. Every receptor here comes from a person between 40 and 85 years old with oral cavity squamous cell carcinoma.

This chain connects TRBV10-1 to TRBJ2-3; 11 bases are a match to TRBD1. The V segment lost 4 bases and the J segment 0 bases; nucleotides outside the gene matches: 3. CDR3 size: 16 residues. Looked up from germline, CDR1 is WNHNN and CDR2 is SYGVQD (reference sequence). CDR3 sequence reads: CASSVGTGGSTDTQYF. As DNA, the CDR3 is TGCGCCAGCAGTGTGGGGACAGGGGGAAGCACAGATACGCAGTATTTT.

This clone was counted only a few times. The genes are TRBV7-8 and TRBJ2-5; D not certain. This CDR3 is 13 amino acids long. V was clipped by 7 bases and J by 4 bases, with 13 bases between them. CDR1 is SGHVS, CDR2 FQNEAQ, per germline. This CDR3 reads CASKVGRGETQYF. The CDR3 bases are TGTGCCAGCAAGGTCGGACGTGGAGAGACCCAGTACTTC.

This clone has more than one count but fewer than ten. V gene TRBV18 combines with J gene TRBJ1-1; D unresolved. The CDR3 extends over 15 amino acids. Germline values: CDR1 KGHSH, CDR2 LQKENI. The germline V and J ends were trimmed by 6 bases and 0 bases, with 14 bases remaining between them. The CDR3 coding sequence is TGTGCCAGCTCGCAGGCCCAGCGCATGAACACTGAAGCTTTCTTT. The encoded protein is CASSQAQRMNTEAFF.

The CDR3 sequence is CASSADASYEQYF. The CDR3 DNA reads as TGCGCCAGCAGCGCAGACGCCTCCTACGAGCAGTACTTC. The gene calls are TRBV5-1 and TRBJ2-7, with D uncertain. V shed 4 bases and J shed 0 bases, with 8 bases lying between them. The CDR3 is 13 amino acids. Looked up from germline, CDR1 is SGHRS and CDR2 is YFSETQ.

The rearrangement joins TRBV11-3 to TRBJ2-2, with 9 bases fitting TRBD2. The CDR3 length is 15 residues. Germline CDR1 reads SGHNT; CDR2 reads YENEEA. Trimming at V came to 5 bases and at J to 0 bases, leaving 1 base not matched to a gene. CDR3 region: CASSRTSANTGELFF. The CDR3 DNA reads TGTGCCAGCAGCCGGACTAGCGCGAACACCGGGGAGCTGTTTTTT.

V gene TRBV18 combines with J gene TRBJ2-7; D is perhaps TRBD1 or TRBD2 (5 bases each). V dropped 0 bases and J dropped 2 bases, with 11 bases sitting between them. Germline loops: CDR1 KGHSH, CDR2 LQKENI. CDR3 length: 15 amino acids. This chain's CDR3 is CASSPPTGRTYEQYF. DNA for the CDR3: TGTGCCAGCTCACCACCGACGGGGCGTACCTACGAGCAGTACTTC.

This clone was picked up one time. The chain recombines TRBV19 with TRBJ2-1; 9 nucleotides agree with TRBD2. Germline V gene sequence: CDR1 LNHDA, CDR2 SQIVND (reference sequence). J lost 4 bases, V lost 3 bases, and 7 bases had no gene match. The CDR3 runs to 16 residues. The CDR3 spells CASSIGRTSAYNEQFF. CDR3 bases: TGTGCCAGTAGTATTGGTAGGACTAGCGCATACAATGAGCAGTTCTTC.

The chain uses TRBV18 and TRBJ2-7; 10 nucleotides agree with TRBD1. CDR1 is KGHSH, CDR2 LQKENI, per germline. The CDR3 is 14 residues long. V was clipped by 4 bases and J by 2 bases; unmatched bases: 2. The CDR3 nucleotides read TGTGCCAGCTCACTAGGGACAGGGGCCTACGAGCAGTACTTC. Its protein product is CASSLGTGAYEQYF.

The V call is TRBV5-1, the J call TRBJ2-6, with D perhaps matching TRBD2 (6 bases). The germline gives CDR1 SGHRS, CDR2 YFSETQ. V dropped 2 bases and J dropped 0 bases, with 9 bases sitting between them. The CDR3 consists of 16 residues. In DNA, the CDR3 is TGCGCCAGCAGCTTCGGGAGCCTCTCTGGGGCCAACGTCCTGACTTTC. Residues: CASSFGSLSGANVLTF.

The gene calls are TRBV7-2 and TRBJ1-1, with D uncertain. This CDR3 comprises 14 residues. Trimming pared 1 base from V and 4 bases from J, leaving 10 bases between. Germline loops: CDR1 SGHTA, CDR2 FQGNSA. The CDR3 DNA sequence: TGTGCCAGCAGCTTAGTGGCTCTTCCCACTGAAGCTTTCTTT. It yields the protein CASSLVALPTEAFF.

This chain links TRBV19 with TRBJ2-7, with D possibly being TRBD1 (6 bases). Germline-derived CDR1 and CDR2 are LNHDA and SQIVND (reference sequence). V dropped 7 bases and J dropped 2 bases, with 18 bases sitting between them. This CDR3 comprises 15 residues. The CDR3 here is CASKAQGQGTYEQYF. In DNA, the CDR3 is TGTGCCAGTAAGGCCCAAGGGCAGGGGACCTACGAGCAGTACTTC.

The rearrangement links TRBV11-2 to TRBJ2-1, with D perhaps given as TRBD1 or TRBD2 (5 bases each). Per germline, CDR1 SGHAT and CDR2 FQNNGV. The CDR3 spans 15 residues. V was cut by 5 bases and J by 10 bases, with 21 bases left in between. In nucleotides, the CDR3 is TGTGCCAGCAGCCCTCTTACTACCCCGGGGACGGAGCAGTTCTTC. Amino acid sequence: CASSPLTTPGTEQFF.

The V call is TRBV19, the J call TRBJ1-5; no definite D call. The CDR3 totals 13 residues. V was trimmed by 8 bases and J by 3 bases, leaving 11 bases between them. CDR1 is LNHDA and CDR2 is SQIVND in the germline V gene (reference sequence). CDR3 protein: CASGVSFNQPQHF. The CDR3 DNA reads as TGTGCCAGTGGAGTCAGCTTCAATCAGCCCCAGCATTTT. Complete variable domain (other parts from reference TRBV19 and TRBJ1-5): DGGITQSPKYLFRKEGQNVTLSCEQNLNHDAMYWYRQDPGQGLRLIYYSQIVNDFQKGDIAEGYSVSREKKESFPLTVTSAQKNPTAFYLCASGVSFNQPQHFGDGTRLSIL.

CDR3 loop: CASSPRTARNEQFF. DNA of the CDR3: TGCGCCAGCAGCCCGCGGACGGCAAGAAATGAGCAGTTCTTC. The V gene is TRBV5-1, the J gene TRBJ2-1; no reliable D call. CDR1 is SGHRS and CDR2 is YFSETQ in the germline V gene. V was cut by 4 bases and J by 7 bases, with 15 bases left in between. The length of the CDR3 is 14 residues.

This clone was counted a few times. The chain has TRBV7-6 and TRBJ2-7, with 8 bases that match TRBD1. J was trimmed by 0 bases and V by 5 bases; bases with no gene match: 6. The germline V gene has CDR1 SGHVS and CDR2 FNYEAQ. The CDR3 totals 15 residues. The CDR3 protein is CASSATGGTSYEQYF. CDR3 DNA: TGTGCCAGCAGCGCTACAGGGGGGACCTCCTACGAGCAGTACTTC.

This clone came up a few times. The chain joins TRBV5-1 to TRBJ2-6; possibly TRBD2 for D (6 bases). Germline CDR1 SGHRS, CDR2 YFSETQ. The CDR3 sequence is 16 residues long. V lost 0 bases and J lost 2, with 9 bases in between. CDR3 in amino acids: CASSLAGDPGANVLTF. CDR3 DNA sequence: TGCGCCAGCAGCTTGGCGGGGGACCCTGGGGCCAACGTCCTGACTTTC.

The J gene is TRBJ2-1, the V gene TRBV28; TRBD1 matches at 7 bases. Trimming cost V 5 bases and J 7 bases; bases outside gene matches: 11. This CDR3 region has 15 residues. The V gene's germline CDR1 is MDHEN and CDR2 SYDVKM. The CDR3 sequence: CASSASQGYLNEQFF. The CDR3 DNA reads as TGTGCCAGCAGTGCGTCACAGGGGTACTTGAATGAGCAGTTCTTC.